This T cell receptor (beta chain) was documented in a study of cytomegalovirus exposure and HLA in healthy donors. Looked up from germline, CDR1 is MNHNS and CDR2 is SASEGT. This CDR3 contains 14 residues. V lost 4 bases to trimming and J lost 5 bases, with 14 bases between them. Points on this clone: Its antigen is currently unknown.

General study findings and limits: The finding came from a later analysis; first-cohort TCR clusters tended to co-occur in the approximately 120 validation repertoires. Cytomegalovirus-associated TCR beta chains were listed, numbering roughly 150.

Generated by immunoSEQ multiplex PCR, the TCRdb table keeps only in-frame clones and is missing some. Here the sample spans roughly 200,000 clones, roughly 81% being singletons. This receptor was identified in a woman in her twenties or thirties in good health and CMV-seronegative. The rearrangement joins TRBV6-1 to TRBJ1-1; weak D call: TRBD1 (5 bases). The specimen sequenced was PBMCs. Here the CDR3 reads CASSVQGGGTEAFF. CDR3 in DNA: TGTGCCAGCAGTGTTCAGGGAGGAGGGACTGAAGCTTTCTTT.